These T cell receptor beta chains were read from a single sample in a study of T-cell reconstitution after alpha-beta-depleted transplantation in children. From the PCR reads, TCRdb called clonotypes with MiXCR, one entry per CDR3 protein. The data contain 550,000 to 600,000 distinct CDR3 sequences, more than 20% of them seen just once; the ten biggest clones take up around 14%. The specimen was PBMCs, mostly from graft donor cells, collected 360 days after TCRalphabeta/CD19-depleted stem cell transplant. Source of these receptors: a boy under two years old who had a stem cell transplant for acute myeloid leukemia, so the T cells may come from the graft donor. CDR3s include the opening cysteine and the closing phenylalanine or tryptophan. A D gene is named only where the DNA matches it firmly. Not all rows give a size; the values are once, few, many and, for expanded clones, a class.

cdr3_aa: CASSQGAGWGDQETQYF; cdr3_nt: TGTGCCAGCAGCCAAGGAGCAGGGTGGGGCGACCAAGAGACCCAGTACTTC; d_call: .; j_call: TRBJ2-5; clone_size: many; v_call: TRBV4-2
cdr3_aa: CASSPGGAVNQPQHF; cdr3_nt: TGTGCCAGCAGCCCGGGGGGGGCCGTCAATCAGCCCCAGCATTTT; d_call: .; j_call: TRBJ1-5; clone_size: few; v_call: TRBV11-2
cdr3_aa: CASSLGSQLANEKLFF; cdr3_nt: TGTGCCAGCAGCTTAGGTAGCCAACTAGCTAATGAAAAACTGTTTTTT; d_call: .; j_call: TRBJ1-4; clone_size: many; v_call: TRBV7-2
cdr3_aa: CASSPDVPDNEQFF; cdr3_nt: TGTGCCAGCTCACCCGATGTCCCGGACAATGAGCAGTTCTTC; d_call: .; j_call: TRBJ2-1; clone_size: many; v_call: TRBV18
cdr3_aa: CASTLRGLGTQYF; cdr3_nt: TGTGCCAGCACCCTCCGGGGCCTGGGGACCCAGTACTTC; d_call: .; j_call: TRBJ2-5; clone_size: many; v_call: TRBV7-2
cdr3_aa: CSAPPRGPTRNTEAFF; cdr3_nt: TGCAGTGCTCCCCCCAGGGGGCCAACCCGGAACACTGAAGCTTTCTTT; d_call: TRBD1; j_call: TRBJ1-1; clone_size: .; v_call: TRBV20-1
cdr3_aa: CASSQGLAGLSGQYF; cdr3_nt: TGTGCCAGCAGCCAGGGACTAGCGGGCCTTTCCGGGCAGTACTTC; d_call: TRBD2; j_call: TRBJ2-7; clone_size: few; v_call: TRBV7-2
cdr3_aa: CASSFSGGSEETQYF; cdr3_nt: TGTGCCAGCAGTTTCTCCGGGGGATCCGAAGAGACCCAGTACTTC; d_call: .; j_call: TRBJ2-5; clone_size: many; v_call: TRBV12-3/TRBV12-4
cdr3_aa: CASSQGNSQRYEQYF; cdr3_nt: TGCGCCAGCAGCCAAGGGAATAGTCAACGCTACGAGCAGTACTTC; d_call: .; j_call: TRBJ2-7; clone_size: .; v_call: TRBV4-3
cdr3_aa: CASSLGPSGSLGNEQFF; cdr3_nt: TGTGCCAGCAGCTTAGGTCCTAGCGGCTCTCTCGGGAATGAGCAGTTCTTC; d_call: TRBD2; j_call: TRBJ2-1; clone_size: .; v_call: TRBV11-3
cdr3_aa: CATTPGTSGGAFTDTQYF; cdr3_nt: TGTGCCACCACCCCCGGGACTAGCGGGGGGGCCTTCACAGATACGCAGTATTTT; d_call: TRBD2; j_call: TRBJ2-3; clone_size: few; v_call: TRBV10-3
cdr3_aa: CASSFPGRAEAFF; cdr3_nt: TGTGCCAGCAGCTTTCCGGGGAGGGCTGAAGCTTTCTTT; d_call: .; j_call: TRBJ1-1; clone_size: .; v_call: TRBV7-9
cdr3_aa: CASSPLRGRGWYEQYF; cdr3_nt: TGTGCCAGCAGCCCGCTTAGGGGGCGCGGATGGTACGAGCAGTACTTC; d_call: TRBD1; j_call: TRBJ2-7; clone_size: .; v_call: TRBV6-1
cdr3_aa: CASLNFETGGINQPQHF; cdr3_nt: TGTGCCAGCCTTAATTTTGAAACAGGGGGCATCAATCAGCCCCAGCATTTT; d_call: TRBD1; j_call: TRBJ1-5; clone_size: .; v_call: TRBV6-1
cdr3_aa: CASSGGFSWEDTYEQYF; cdr3_nt: TGCGCCAGCAGCGGGGGTTTTTCGTGGGAGGACACCTACGAGCAGTACTTC; d_call: .; j_call: TRBJ2-7; clone_size: many; v_call: TRBV5-1
cdr3_aa: CASSYGARLNYGYTF; cdr3_nt: TGTGCCAGCAGTTACGGTGCCAGACTTAACTATGGCTACACCTTC; d_call: .; j_call: TRBJ1-2; clone_size: few; v_call: TRBV6-5
cdr3_aa: CASSYLVYYQWGNEQFF; cdr3_nt: TGTGCCAGCAGTTACCTGGTATACTACCAGTGGGGTAATGAGCAGTTCTTC; d_call: .; j_call: TRBJ2-1; clone_size: many; v_call: TRBV6-2/TRBV6-3
cdr3_aa: CSGWVPEKLFF; cdr3_nt: TGCAGCGGGTGGGTCCCGGAAAAACTGTTTTTT; d_call: .; j_call: TRBJ1-4; clone_size: many; v_call: TRBV29-1
cdr3_aa: CSAKGQVDTQYF; cdr3_nt: TGCAGTGCGAAAGGGCAGGTGGATACGCAGTATTTT; d_call: .; j_call: TRBJ2-3; clone_size: few; v_call: TRBV20-1
cdr3_aa: CASSFTATPISYNEQFF; cdr3_nt: TGTGCCAGCAGCTTCACTGCGACCCCCATCTCCTACAATGAGCAGTTCTTC; d_call: .; j_call: TRBJ2-1; clone_size: many; v_call: TRBV7-2
cdr3_aa: CATSDAPQETQYF; cdr3_nt: TGTGCCACCAGTGATGCCCCACAAGAGACCCAGTACTTC; d_call: .; j_call: TRBJ2-5; clone_size: .; v_call: TRBV24-1
cdr3_aa: CASSFGDRQYEQYF; cdr3_nt: TGCGCCAGCAGCTTCGGGGACCGTCAATACGAGCAGTACTTC; d_call: .; j_call: TRBJ2-7; clone_size: many; v_call: TRBV4-3
cdr3_aa: CASGLVLTGPEGYEQYF; cdr3_nt: TGTGCTAGTGGTTTGGTACTAACAGGTCCCGAAGGTTACGAGCAGTACTTC; d_call: .; j_call: TRBJ2-7; clone_size: many; v_call: TRBV12-5
cdr3_aa: CASTADGDMNTEAFF; cdr3_nt: TGCGCCAGCACCGCTGACGGCGACATGAACACTGAAGCTTTCTTT; d_call: .; j_call: TRBJ1-1; clone_size: .; v_call: TRBV5-1
cdr3_aa: CSASARGPSGRYEQYF; cdr3_nt: TGCAGTGCTAGCGCCCGAGGGCCTAGCGGAAGGTACGAGCAGTACTTC; d_call: TRBD2; j_call: TRBJ2-7; clone_size: few; v_call: TRBV20-1
cdr3_aa: CASSPGQGVYNEQFF; cdr3_nt: TGTGCCAGCAGTCCCGGACAGGGAGTCTACAATGAGCAGTTCTTC; d_call: TRBD1; j_call: TRBJ2-1; clone_size: many; v_call: TRBV27
cdr3_aa: CSVEIASGGLMDF; cdr3_nt: TGCAGCGTTGAAATCGCTAGCGGGGGGCTCATGGACTTC; d_call: TRBD2; j_call: TRBJ2-5; clone_size: .; v_call: TRBV29-1
cdr3_aa: CASSPTLVNTGELFF; cdr3_nt: TGTGCCAGCAGTCCTACCCTGGTGAACACCGGGGAGCTGTTTTTT; d_call: .; j_call: TRBJ2-2; clone_size: many; v_call: TRBV12-3/TRBV12-4
cdr3_aa: CASSLETGNGYTF; cdr3_nt: TGCGCCAGCAGCTTGGAGACAGGGAATGGCTACACCTTC; d_call: TRBD1; j_call: TRBJ1-2; clone_size: .; v_call: TRBV5-1
cdr3_aa: CASSNSDTQYF; cdr3_nt: TGTGCCAGTAGTAATTCAGATACGCAGTATTTT; d_call: .; j_call: TRBJ2-3; clone_size: many; v_call: TRBV19
cdr3_aa: CSARGDVLAKNIQYF; cdr3_nt: TGCAGTGCCCGAGGGGACGTTCTAGCCAAAAACATTCAGTACTTC; d_call: .; j_call: TRBJ2-4; clone_size: .; v_call: TRBV20-1
cdr3_aa: CSAARGGGWETQYF; cdr3_nt: TGCAGTGCTGCGCGGGGGGGCGGTTGGGAGACCCAGTACTTC; d_call: TRBD2; j_call: TRBJ2-5; clone_size: few; v_call: TRBV20-1
cdr3_aa: CASSQGGQQETQYF; cdr3_nt: TGCGCCAGCAGCCAAGGGGGACAGCAAGAGACCCAGTACTTC; d_call: TRBD1; j_call: TRBJ2-5; clone_size: few; v_call: TRBV4-3
cdr3_aa: CAISGTSGALQETQYF; cdr3_nt: TGTGCCATCAGTGGTACTAGCGGGGCTTTACAAGAGACCCAGTACTTC; d_call: TRBD2; j_call: TRBJ2-5; clone_size: .; v_call: TRBV10-3
cdr3_aa: CSVEEGRGVYTGELFF; cdr3_nt: TGCAGCGTTGAAGAAGGGCGGGGGGTATACACCGGGGAGCTGTTTTTT; d_call: TRBD2; j_call: TRBJ2-2; clone_size: many; v_call: TRBV29-1
cdr3_aa: CSGDVGMENIQYF; cdr3_nt: TGCAGTGGGGACGTAGGGATGGAAAACATTCAGTACTTC; d_call: .; j_call: TRBJ2-4; clone_size: .; v_call: TRBV20-1
cdr3_aa: CASSPGHPRVSTDTQYF; cdr3_nt: TGTGCCAGCAGTCCCGGTCATCCTAGAGTCAGCACAGATACGCAGTATTTT; d_call: .; j_call: TRBJ2-3; clone_size: many; v_call: TRBV28
cdr3_aa: CASSLDDRVEAFF; cdr3_nt: TGTGCCAGCAGCTTAGACGACAGGGTTGAAGCTTTCTTT; d_call: TRBD1; j_call: TRBJ1-1; clone_size: .; v_call: TRBV7-2
cdr3_aa: CASSPVRRGGTGYTF; cdr3_nt: TGTGCCAGCAGCCCTGTGAGGAGGGGAGGGACTGGCTACACCTTC; d_call: .; j_call: TRBJ1-2; clone_size: few; v_call: TRBV6-1
cdr3_aa: CASSPDRGDNYGYTF; cdr3_nt: TGTGCCAGCAGTCCGGACAGGGGGGATAACTATGGCTACACCTTC; d_call: TRBD1; j_call: TRBJ1-2; clone_size: .; v_call: TRBV6-1
cdr3_aa: CASSQAAVSLYEQYF; cdr3_nt: TGTGCCAGCAGCCAAGCGGCAGTCTCCCTCTACGAGCAGTACTTC; d_call: .; j_call: TRBJ2-7; clone_size: many; v_call: TRBV3-1
cdr3_aa: CASSEAGTGTSSTDTQYF; cdr3_nt: TGTGCCAGCAGTGAAGCCGGGACAGGGACCTCTAGCACAGATACGCAGTATTTT; d_call: TRBD1; j_call: TRBJ2-3; clone_size: few; v_call: TRBV12-3/TRBV12-4